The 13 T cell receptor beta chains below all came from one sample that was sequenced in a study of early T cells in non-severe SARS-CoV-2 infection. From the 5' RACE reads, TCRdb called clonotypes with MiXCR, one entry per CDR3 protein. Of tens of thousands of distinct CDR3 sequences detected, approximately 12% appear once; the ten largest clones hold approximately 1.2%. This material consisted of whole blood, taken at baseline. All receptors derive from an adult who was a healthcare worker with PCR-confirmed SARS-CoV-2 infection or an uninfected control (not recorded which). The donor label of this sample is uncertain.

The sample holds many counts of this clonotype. The DNA of the CDR3 is TGTGCCAGCAGCGGACACTGGAATTCACCCCTCCACTTT. It translates to CASSGHWNSPLHF. The rearrangement uses TRBV12-3 or TRBV12-4 and TRBJ1-6, with a possible D match to TRBD1 (5 bases). CDR3 length equals 13 residues. V lost 6 bases to trimming and J lost 7 bases, with 10 bases between them.

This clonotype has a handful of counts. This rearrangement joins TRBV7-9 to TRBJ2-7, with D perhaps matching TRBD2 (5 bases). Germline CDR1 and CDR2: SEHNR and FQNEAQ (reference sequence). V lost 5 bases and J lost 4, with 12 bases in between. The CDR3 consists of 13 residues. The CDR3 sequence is CASSPTRMYEQYV. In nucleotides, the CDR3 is TGTGCCAGCAGCCCCACTAGGATGTACGAGCAGTACGTC.

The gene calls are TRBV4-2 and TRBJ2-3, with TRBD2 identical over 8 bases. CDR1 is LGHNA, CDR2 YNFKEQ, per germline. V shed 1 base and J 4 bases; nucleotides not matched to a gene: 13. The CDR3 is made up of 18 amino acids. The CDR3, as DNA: TGTGCCAGCAGCCAAGCGTCGGGGGGGGAGCCGGGTGCAGATACGCAGTATTTT. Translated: CASSQASGGEPGADTQYF.

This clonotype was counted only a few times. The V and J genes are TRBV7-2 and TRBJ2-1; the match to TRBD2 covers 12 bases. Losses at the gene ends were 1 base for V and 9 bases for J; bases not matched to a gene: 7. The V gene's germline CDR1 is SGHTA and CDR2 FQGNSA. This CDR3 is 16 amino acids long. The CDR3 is CASSLVAGLAGGEQFF. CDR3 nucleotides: TGTGCCAGCAGCTTAGTTGCGGGACTAGCGGGCGGTGAGCAGTTCTTC.

The CDR3 DNA sequence: TGTGCCAGCAGTTACACTGGGGGCGCAAACATTCAGTACTTC. This encodes CASSYTGGANIQYF. The J gene is TRBJ2-4, the V gene TRBV6-5; D perhaps matches TRBD1 (6 bases). The V gene's germline CDR1 is MNHEY and CDR2 SVGAGI. Trimming pared 2 bases from V and 6 bases from J, leaving 11 bases between. This CDR3 region has 14 residues.

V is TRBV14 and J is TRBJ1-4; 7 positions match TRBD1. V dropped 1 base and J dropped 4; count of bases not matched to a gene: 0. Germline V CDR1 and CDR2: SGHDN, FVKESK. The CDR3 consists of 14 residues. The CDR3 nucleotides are TGTGCCAGCAGCCAAGGACAGGGTAATGAAAAACTGTTTTTT. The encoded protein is CASSQGQGNEKLFF. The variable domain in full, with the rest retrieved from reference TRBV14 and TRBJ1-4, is EAGVTQFPSHSVIEKGQTVTLRCDPISGHDNLYWYRRVMGKEIKFLLHFVKESKQDESGMPNNRFLAERTGGTYSTLKVQPAELEDSGVYFCASSQGQGNEKLFFGSGTQLSVL.

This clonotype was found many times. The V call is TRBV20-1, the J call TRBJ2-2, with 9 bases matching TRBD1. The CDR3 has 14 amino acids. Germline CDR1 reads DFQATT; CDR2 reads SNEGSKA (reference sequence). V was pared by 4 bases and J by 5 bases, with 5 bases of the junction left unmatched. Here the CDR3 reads CSATGQGSTGELFF. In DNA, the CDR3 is TGCAGTGCTACGGGACAGGGCTCTACCGGGGAGCTGTTTTTT.

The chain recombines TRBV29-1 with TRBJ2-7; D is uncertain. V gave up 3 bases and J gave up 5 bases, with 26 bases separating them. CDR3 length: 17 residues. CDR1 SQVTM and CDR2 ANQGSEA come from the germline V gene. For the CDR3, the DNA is TGCAGCGTTGATATATTATCCCGTAGGCCGTTCAGTAACGAGCAGTACGTC. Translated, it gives CSVDILSRRPFSNEQYV.

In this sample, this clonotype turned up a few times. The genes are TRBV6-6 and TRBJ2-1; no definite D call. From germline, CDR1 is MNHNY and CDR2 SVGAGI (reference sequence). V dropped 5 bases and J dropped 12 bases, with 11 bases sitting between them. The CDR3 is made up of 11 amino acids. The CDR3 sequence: CASSPSWGQFF. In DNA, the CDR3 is TGTGCCAGCAGTCCGTCATGGGGGCAGTTCTTC.

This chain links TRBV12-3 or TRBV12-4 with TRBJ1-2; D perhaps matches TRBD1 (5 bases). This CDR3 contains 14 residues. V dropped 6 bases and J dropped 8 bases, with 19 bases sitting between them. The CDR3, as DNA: TGTGCCAGCAGGACCACCGGGGCGAGGGACGGCTACACCTTC. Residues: CASRTTGARDGYTF.

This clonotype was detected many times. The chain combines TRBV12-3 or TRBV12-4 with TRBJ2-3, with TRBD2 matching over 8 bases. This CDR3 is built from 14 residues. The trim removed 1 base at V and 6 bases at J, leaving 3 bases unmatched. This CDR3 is CASSLGTSGDTQYF. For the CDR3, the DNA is TGTGCCAGCAGTTTAGGAACTAGCGGCGATACGCAGTATTTT.

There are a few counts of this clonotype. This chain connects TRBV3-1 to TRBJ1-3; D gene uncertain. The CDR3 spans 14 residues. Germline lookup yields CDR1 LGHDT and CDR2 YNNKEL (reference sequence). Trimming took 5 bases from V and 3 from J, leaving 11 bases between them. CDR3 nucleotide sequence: TGTGCCAGCAGCGTCCACAGAGGTGGAAACACCATATATTTT. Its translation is CASSVHRGGNTIYF.

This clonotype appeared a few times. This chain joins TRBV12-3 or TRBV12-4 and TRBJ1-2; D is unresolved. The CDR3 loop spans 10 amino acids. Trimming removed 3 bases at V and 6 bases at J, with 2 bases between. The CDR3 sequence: CASSLHGYTF. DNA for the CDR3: TGTGCCAGCAGTTTGCATGGCTACACCTTC.